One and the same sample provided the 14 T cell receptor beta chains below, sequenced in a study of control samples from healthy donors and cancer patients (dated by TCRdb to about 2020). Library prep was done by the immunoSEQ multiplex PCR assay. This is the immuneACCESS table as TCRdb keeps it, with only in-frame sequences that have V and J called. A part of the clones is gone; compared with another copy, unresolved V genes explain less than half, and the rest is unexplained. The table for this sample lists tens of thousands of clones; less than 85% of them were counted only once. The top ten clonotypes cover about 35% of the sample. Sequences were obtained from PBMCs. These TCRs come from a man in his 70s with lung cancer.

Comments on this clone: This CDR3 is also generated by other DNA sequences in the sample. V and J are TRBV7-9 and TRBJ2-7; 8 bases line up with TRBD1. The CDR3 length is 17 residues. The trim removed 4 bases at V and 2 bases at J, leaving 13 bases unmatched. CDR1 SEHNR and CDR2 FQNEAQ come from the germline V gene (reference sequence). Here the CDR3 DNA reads TGTGCCAGCAGCTCGCCACAGGGGGGACCAGGGACCTACGAGCAGTACTTC. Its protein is CASSSPQGGPGTYEQYF.

CDR3 sequence: CSVPFWVSYGYTF. In DNA, the CDR3 is TGCAGCGTCCCCTTTTGGGTTTCTTATGGCTACACCTTC. The V and J genes are TRBV29-1 and TRBJ1-2; no clear D. CDR1 is SQVTM and CDR2 is ANQGSEA in the germline V gene. The CDR3 is made up of 13 amino acids. V was cut by 6 bases and J by 5 bases, with 16 bases left in between.

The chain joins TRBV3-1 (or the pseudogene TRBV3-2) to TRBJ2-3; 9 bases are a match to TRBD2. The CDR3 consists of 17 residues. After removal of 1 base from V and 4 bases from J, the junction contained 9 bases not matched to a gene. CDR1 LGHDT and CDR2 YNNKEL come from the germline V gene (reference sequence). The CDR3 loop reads CASSQGLGGGAADTQYF. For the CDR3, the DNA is TGTGCCAGCAGCCAAGGTCTCGGCGGGGGGGCTGCAGATACGCAGTATTTT.

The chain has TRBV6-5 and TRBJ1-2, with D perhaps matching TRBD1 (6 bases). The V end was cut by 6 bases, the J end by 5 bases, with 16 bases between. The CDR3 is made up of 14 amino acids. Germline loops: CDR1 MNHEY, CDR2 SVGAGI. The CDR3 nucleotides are TGTGCCAGCAGATCAACAGGGTTTGGGTATGGCTACACCTTC. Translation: CASRSTGFGYGYTF.

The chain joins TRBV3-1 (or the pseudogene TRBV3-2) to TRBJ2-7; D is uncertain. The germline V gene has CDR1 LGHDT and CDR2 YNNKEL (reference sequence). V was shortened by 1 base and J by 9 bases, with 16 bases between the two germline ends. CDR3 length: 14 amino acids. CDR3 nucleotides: TGTGCCAGCAGCCAAGCCCAGTCAGCACTGGGGCAGTACTTC. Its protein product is CASSQAQSALGQYF.

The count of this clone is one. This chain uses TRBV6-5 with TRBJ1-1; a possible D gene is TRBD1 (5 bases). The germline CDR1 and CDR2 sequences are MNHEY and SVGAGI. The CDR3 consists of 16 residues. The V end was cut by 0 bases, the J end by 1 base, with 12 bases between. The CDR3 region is CASSYSSGQANTEAFF. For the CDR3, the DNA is TGTGCCAGCAGTTACTCGTCTGGACAAGCGAACACTGAAGCTTTCTTT.

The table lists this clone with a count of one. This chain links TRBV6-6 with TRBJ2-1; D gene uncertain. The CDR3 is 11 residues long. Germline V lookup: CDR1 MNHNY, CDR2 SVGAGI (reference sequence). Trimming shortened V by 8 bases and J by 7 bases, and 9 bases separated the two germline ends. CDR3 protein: CASGELNEQFF. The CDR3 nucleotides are TGTGCCAGCGGCGAGTTGAATGAGCAGTTCTTC.

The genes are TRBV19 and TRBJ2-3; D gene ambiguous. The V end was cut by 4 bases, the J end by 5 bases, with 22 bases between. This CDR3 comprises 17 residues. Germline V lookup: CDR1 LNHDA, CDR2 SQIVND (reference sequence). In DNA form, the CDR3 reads TGTGCCAGTAGTACCTCCGGGCGCCTTTTAAACAGAGATACGCAGTATTTT. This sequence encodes CASSTSGRLLNRDTQYF.

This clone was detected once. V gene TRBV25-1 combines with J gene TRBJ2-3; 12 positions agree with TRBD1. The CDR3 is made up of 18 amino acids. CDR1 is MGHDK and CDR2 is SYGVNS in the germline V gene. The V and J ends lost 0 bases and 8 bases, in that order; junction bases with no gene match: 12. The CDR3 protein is CASSEYPSGTGGRGTQYF. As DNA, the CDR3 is TGTGCCAGCAGTGAATACCCCTCCGGGACAGGGGGCAGGGGTACGCAGTATTTT. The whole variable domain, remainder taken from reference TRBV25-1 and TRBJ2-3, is EADIYQTPRYLVIGTGKKITLECSQTMGHDKMYWYQQDPGMELHLIHYSYGVNSTEKGDLSSESTVSRIRTEHFPLTLESARPSHTSQYLCASSEYPSGTGGRGTQYFGPGTRLTVL.

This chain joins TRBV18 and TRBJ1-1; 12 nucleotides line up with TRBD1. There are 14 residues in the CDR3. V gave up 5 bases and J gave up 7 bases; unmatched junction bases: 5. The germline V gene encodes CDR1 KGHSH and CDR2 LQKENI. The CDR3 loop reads CASSTGQGAVEAFF. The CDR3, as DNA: TGTGCCAGCTCAACGGGACAGGGGGCGGTTGAAGCTTTCTTT.

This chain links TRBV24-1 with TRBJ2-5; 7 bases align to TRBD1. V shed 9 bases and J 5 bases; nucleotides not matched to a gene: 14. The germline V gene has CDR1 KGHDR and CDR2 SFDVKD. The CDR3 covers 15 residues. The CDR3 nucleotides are TGTGCCACCGCAGGTACAGGGGTGACTCGGGAGACCCAGTACTTC. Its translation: CATAGTGVTRETQYF.

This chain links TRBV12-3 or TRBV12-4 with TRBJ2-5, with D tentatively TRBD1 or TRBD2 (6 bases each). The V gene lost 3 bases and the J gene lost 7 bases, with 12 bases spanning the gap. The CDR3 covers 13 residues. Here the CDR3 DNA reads TGTGCCAGCAGTTTTGGGGGGCGGCTGACCCAGTACTTC. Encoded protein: CASSFGGRLTQYF.

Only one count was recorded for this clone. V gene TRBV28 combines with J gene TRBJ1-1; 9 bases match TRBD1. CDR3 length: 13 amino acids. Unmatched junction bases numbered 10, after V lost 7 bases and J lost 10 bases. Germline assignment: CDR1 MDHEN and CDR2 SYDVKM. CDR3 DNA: TGTGCCAGCACCCAAGGACAGGGGCAAGGAGCTTTCTTT. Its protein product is CASTQGQGQGAFF.

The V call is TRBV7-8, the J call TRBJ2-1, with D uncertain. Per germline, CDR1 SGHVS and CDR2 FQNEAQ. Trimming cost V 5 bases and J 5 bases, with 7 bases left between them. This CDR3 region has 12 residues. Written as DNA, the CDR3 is TGTGCCAGCAGCCAGATTAACAATGAGCAGTTCTTC. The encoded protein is CASSQINNEQFF.